Listed below are T cell receptor beta chains from one sample, sequenced in a study of T-cell reconstitution after alpha-beta-depleted transplantation in children. TCRdb re-called the PCR reads through MiXCR, storing one row per CDR3 protein. Of 330,000 or so distinct CDR3 sequences listed, over 7.5% are singletons. The sequencing used peripheral blood, collected 360 days after TCRalphabeta/CD19-depleted stem cell transplant. These receptors were obtained from a female patient between 2 and 15 years old who had a stem cell transplant for Fanconi anemia, so the T cells may come from the graft donor. Each CDR3 is given with its conserved first and last residue. Each record gives: clone size, D gene, V gene, J gene, CDR3 DNA, CDR3 protein. The D gene is left open where the match is weak. The size entry is marked missing in some rows and otherwise reads once, few, many or a size class.

clone size: few
D gene: TRBD1
V gene: TRBV14
J gene: TRBJ2-3
CDR3 DNA: TGTGCCAGCAGCCGCCGCACGGGACAGGGGCTAGATACGCAGTATTTT
CDR3 protein: CASSRRTGQGLDTQYF

clone size: few
D gene: NA
V gene: TRBV10-3
J gene: TRBJ1-5
CDR3 DNA: TGTGCCATCAGTGAGTCGGGCTCCCCCACGGGGCCCCAGCATTTT
CDR3 protein: CAISESGSPTGPQHF

clone size: many
D gene: NA
V gene: TRBV20-1
J gene: TRBJ2-1
CDR3 DNA: TGCAGTGGGGGGCCGTTAGGGGGAATATATCAGTTCTTC
CDR3 protein: CSGGPLGGIYQFF

clone size: many
D gene: TRBD1
V gene: TRBV5-1
J gene: TRBJ1-6
CDR3 DNA: TGCGCCAGCAGCAGTAGAGGGGGCGATTCACCCCTCCACTTT
CDR3 protein: CASSSRGGDSPLHF

clone size: NA
D gene: NA
V gene: TRBV7-3
J gene: TRBJ2-3
CDR3 DNA: TGTGCCAGCAGCGCCCCGGGCCAGTCAGATACGCAGTATTTT
CDR3 protein: CASSAPGQSDTQYF

clone size: few
D gene: TRBD1
V gene: TRBV27
J gene: TRBJ1-1
CDR3 DNA: TGTGCCAGCAGTATCTACAGGGGCACTGAAGCTTTCTTT
CDR3 protein: CASSIYRGTEAFF

clone size: NA
D gene: NA
V gene: TRBV7-6
J gene: TRBJ2-5
CDR3 DNA: TGTGCCAGCAGCTTAGCGCAGCGGTACGGGACCCAGTACTTC
CDR3 protein: CASSLAQRYGTQYF

clone size: many
D gene: TRBD2
V gene: TRBV27
J gene: TRBJ2-1
CDR3 DNA: TGTGCCAGCAGTTCCCTGAGGGCGGGGGGGCCCAATGAGCAGTTCTTC
CDR3 protein: CASSSLRAGGPNEQFF

clone size: NA
D gene: NA
V gene: TRBV9
J gene: TRBJ2-1
CDR3 DNA: TGTGCCAGCAGCCCCACGAGTCGGTACTACAATGAGCAGTTCTTC
CDR3 protein: CASSPTSRYYNEQFF

clone size: NA
D gene: TRBD2
V gene: TRBV20-1
J gene: TRBJ2-6
CDR3 DNA: TGCAGTGCTAGCAGACTAGCGGGCCGCTCTGGGGCCAACGTCCTGACTTTC
CDR3 protein: CSASRLAGRSGANVLTF

clone size: few
D gene: TRBD1
V gene: TRBV20-1
J gene: TRBJ1-1
CDR3 DNA: TGCAGTGCCAGGGACAGGGCTACCGCTTTCTTT
CDR3 protein: CSARDRATAFF